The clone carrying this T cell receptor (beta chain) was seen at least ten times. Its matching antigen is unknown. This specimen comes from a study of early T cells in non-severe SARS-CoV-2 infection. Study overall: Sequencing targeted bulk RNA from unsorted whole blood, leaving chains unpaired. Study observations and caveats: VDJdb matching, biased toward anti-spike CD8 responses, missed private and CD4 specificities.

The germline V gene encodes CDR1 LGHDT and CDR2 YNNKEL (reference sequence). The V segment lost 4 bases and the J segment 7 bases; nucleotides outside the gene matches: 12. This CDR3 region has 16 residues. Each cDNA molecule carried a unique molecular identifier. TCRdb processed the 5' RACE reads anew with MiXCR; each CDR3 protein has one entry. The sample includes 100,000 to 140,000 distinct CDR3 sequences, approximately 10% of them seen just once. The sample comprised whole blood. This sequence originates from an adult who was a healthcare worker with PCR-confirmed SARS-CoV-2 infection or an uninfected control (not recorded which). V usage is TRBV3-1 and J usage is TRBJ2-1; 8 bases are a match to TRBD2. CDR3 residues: CASSPRSGGRSNEQFF. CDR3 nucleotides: TGTGCCAGCAGCCCGAGAAGTGGCGGGAGGTCAAATGAGCAGTTCTTC.